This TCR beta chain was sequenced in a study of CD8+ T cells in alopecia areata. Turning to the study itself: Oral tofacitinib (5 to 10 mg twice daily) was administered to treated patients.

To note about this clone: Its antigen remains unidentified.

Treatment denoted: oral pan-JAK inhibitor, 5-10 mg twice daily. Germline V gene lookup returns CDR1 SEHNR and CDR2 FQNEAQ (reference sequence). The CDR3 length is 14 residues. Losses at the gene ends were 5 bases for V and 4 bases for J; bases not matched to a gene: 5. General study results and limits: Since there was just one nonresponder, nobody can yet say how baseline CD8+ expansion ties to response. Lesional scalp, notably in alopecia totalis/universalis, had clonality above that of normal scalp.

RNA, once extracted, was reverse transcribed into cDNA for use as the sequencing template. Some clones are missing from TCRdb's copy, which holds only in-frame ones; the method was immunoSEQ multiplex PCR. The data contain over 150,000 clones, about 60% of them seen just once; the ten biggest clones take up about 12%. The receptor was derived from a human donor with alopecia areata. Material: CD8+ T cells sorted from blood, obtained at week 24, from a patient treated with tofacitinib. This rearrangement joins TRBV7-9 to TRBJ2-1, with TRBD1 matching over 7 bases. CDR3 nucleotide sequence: TGTGCCAGCAGCCCCCGACAGGGATACAATGAGCAGTTCTTC. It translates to CASSPRQGYNEQFF.